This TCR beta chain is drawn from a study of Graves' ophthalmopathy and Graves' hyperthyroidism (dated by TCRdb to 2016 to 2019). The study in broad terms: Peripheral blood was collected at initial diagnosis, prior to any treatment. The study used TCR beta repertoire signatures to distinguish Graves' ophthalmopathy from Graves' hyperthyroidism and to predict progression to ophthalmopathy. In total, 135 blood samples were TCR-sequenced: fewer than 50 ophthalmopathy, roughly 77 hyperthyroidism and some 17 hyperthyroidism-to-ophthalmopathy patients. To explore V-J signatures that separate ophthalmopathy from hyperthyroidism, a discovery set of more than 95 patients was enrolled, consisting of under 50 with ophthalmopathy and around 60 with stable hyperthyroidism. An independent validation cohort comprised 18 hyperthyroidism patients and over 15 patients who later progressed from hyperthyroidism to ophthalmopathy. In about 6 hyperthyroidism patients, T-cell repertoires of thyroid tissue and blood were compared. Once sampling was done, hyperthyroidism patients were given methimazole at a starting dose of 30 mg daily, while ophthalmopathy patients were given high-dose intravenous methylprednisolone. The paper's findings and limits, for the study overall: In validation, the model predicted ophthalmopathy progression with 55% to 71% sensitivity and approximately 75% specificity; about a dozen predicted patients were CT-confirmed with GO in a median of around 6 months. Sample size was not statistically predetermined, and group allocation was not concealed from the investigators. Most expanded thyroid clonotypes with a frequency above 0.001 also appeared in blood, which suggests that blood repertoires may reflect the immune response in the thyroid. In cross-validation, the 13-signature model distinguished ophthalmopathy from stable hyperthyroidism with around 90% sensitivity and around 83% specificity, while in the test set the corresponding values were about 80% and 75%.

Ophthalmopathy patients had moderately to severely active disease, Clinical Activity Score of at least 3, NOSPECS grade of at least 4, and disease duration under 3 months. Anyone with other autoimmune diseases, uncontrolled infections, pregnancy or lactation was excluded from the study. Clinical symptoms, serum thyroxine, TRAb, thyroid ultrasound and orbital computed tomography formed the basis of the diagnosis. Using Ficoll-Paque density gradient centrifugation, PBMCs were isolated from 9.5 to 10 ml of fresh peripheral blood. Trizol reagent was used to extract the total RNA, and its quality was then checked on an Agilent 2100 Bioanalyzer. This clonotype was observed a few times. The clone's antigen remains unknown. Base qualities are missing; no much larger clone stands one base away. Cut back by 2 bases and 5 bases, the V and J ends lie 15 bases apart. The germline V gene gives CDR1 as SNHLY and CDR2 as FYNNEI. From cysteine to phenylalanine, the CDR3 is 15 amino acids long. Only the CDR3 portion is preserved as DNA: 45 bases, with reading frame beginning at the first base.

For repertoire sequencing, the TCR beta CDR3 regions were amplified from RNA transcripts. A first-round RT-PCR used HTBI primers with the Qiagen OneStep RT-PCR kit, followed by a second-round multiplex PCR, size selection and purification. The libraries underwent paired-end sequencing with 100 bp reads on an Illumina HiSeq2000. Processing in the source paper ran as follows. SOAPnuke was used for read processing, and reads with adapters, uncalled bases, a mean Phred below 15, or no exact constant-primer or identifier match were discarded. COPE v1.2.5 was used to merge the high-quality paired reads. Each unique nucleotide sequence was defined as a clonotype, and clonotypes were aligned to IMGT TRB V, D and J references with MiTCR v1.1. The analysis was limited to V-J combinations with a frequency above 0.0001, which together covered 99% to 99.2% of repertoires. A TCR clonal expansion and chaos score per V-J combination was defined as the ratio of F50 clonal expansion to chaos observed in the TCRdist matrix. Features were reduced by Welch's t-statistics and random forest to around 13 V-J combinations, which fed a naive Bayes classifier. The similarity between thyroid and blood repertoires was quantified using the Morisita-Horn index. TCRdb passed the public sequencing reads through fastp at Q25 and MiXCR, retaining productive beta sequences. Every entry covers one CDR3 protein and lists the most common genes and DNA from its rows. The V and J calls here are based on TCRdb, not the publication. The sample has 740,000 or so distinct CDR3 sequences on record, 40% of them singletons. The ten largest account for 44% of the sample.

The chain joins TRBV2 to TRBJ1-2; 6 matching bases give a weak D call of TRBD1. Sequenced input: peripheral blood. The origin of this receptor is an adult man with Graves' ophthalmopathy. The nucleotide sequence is TGTGCCAGCAGTGAAAGGGACACCAAAAATTATGGCTACACCTTC. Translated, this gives CASSERDTKNYGYTF.